This note documents a single T cell receptor beta chain sequence. The data derive from a study of blood T cell repertoires in COVID-19. Study context: Specimens from acute and convalescent COVID-19 originated in the United States, Italy and Spain. From T cells, B-cell-depleted T cells, or PBMCs came the material, which was cDNA or gDNA.

The CDR3 runs 13 residues. Germline lookup yields CDR1 SGHAT and CDR2 FQNNGV. V was cut by 4 bases and J by 4 bases, with 10 bases left in between. In the original workflow: Amplifying reference gene primers gave estimates of nucleated cell counts. Sequencing was performed with immunoSEQ multiplex PCR; in TCRdb, only in-frame clones are kept and a portion is missing. Clonal size and the V and J genes are those of that table, whereas D and trimming came from the DNA. The data contain under 250,000 clones, around four fifths of them singletons. Source material: peripheral blood. The source of this sequence is a woman in her fifties or sixties with active or convalescent COVID-19. V gene TRBV11-2 combines with J gene TRBJ2-5; TRBD2 might be the D (5 bases). The CDR3, as DNA: TGTGCCAGCAGCTCTAGCCCCGGAGAGACCCAGTACTTC. This encodes CASSSSPGETQYF.